This is a list of T cell receptor beta chains from one sample in a study of beta chain features in type 1 diabetes. Method: immunoSEQ multiplex PCR; TCRdb's copy keeps in-frame clones and lacks some. The data show around 130,000 clones, about 10% seen once. Sequencing was carried out using central memory CD4+ T cells from blood. Every receptor here comes from a man aged 25-45 years with type 1 diabetes. Each CDR3 is given with its conserved first and last residue. The D gene is left open where the match is weak. Size tells how often a clone was seen (once, few, many) or the class of an expanded clone, and some rows leave it out.

>TRBJ1-1|-|TRBV6-1|-
CASSEHGDAEAFF
TGTGCCAGCAGTGAACATGGAGACGCTGAAGCTTTCTTT
>TRBJ1-1|-|TRBV18|few
CASSTRQAGDTEAFF
TGTGCCAGCTCTACCAGGCAGGCAGGGGACACTGAAGCTTTCTTT
>TRBJ2-3|-|TRBV12-5|-
CASGLGQGTDTQYF
TGTGCTAGTGGTTTGGGACAGGGCACAGATACGCAGTATTTT
>TRBJ2-6|-|TRBV2|-
CASGARQANVLTF
TGTGCCAGCGGGGCCCGGCAGGCCAACGTCCTGACTTTC
>TRBJ1-1|-|TRBV30|few
CAWSVPGDTEAFF
TGTGCCTGGAGTGTACCAGGGGACACTGAAGCTTTCTTT
>TRBJ2-7|TRBD1|TRBV7-8|-
CASSPGTVPYEQYF
TGTGCCAGCAGCCCAGGGACAGTGCCCTACGAGCAGTACTTC
>TRBJ2-1|-|TRBV14|few
CASSQDRGKAEQFF
TGTGCCAGCAGCCAAGACCGGGGGAAAGCTGAGCAGTTCTTC
>TRBJ2-3|TRBD1|TRBV28|few
CASSLMGQGLDTQYF
TGTGCCAGCAGTTTAATGGGACAGGGGTTAGATACGCAGTATTTT
>TRBJ2-3|-|TRBV4-1|-
CASSQSGSLNDRPPLDTQYF
TGCGCCAGCAGCCAAAGCGGGTCGTTAAACGATCGACCTCCATTGGATACGCAGTATTTT
>TRBJ2-1|-|TRBV5-6|few
CASSFGTAYEQFF
TGTGCCAGCAGCTTCGGAACAGCATATGAGCAGTTCTTC
>TRBJ1-1|-|TRBV5-1|many
CASSLLAGGRRNTEAFF
TGCGCCAGCAGCTTGTTAGCGGGGGGCAGGCGGAACACTGAAGCTTTCTTT
>TRBJ1-5|TRBD1|TRBV28|-
CASSRTGPSNQPQHF
TGTGCCAGCAGCCGGACAGGTCCCAGCAATCAGCCCCAGCATTTT
>TRBJ2-1|-|TRBV28|-
CASRGLASYNEQFF
TGTGCCAGCAGAGGACTTGCCTCCTACAATGAGCAGTTCTTC
>TRBJ1-4|-|TRBV6-5|few
CASSSTGIRLFF
TGTGCCAGCAGTTCGACAGGTATCAGGCTGTTTTTT
>TRBJ2-3|-|TRBV30|few
CAWAESADTQYF
TGTGCCTGGGCGGAGTCGGCAGATACGCAGTATTTT
>TRBJ2-1|TRBD2|TRBV4-3|few
CASSQGLAGGGDEQFF
TGCGCCAGCAGCCAAGGACTAGCGGGGGGCGGAGATGAGCAGTTCTTC
>TRBJ2-5|-|TRBV5-1|-
CASSLAVKKAGETQYF
TGCGCCAGCAGCTTGGCCGTGAAAAAGGCCGGGGAGACCCAGTACTTC
>TRBJ1-1|TRBD1|TRBV6-6|-
CAISEPGQGEAFF
TGTGCCATCAGTGAGCCAGGACAGGGAGAAGCTTTCTTT
>TRBJ1-2|TRBD1|TRBV6-4|-
CASRTPDRGDGYTF
TGTGCCAGCAGGACCCCGGACAGGGGAGATGGCTACACCTTC
>TRBJ1-2|-|TRBV25-1|few
CASSESLDYGYTF
TGTGCCAGCAGTGAATCACTAGACTATGGCTACACCTTC
>TRBJ1-2|-|TRBV21-1|few
CASSHAQGPANYGYTF
TGTGCCAGCAGCCACGCCCAGGGCCCAGCTAACTATGGCTACACCTTC
>TRBJ2-5|-|TRBV7-6|few
CASSPSEGQYF
TGTGCCAGCAGCCCTTCTGAGGGTCAGTACTTC
>TRBJ2-5|-|TRBV11-2|few
CASSTGTIGETQYF
TGTGCCAGCAGCACAGGGACTATCGGCGAGACCCAGTACTTC
>TRBJ2-1|-|TRBV7-2|-
CASSLAEGDEQFF
TGTGCCAGCAGCTTAGCTGAGGGGGATGAGCAGTTCTTC
>TRBJ1-2|-|TRBV29-1|many
CSVYTHYGYTF
TGCAGCGTATACACGCACTATGGCTACACCTTC
>TRBJ2-7|TRBD1|TRBV7-2|few
CASRLGTGSIGSYYEQYF
TGTGCCAGCAGGTTAGGGACAGGGTCGATCGGGTCCTACTACGAGCAGTACTTC
>TRBJ2-1|TRBD2|TRBV5-1|-
CASSLAPGLAAGDEQFF
TGCGCCAGCAGCTTGGCCCCTGGACTAGCGGCCGGTGATGAGCAGTTCTTC
>TRBJ2-1|TRBD2|TRBV19|few
CASSMLAGDNEQFF
TGTGCCAGTAGTATGCTAGCGGGGGACAATGAGCAGTTCTTC
>TRBJ2-1|-|TRBV7-3|many
CASSSERGNEQFF
TGTGCCAGCAGCTCGGAGCGAGGCAATGAGCAGTTCTTC
>TRBJ2-1|TRBD2|TRBV11-1|many
CASSGGEYNEQFF
TGTGCCTCGAGCGGGGGGGAATACAATGAGCAGTTCTTC
>TRBJ1-2|-|TRBV7-9|-
CASSYPGTPRGNGYTF
TGTGCCAGCAGCTACCCCGGGACCCCTAGGGGGAATGGCTACACCTTC
>TRBJ2-3|-|TRBV11-2|few
CASSLRDTQYF
TGTGCCAGCAGCTTACGGGATACGCAGTATTTT
>TRBJ1-3|-|TRBV27|few
CASTRIYF
TGTGCCAGCACCCGGATATATTTT
>TRBJ2-5|TRBD1|TRBV5-1|few
CASQGQAEETQYF
TGCGCCAGCCAAGGACAGGCTGAAGAGACCCAGTACTTC
>TRBJ1-1|-|TRBV2|few
CASHREPNTEAFF
TGTGCCAGTCACAGGGAACCGAACACTGAAGCTTTCTTT
>TRBJ2-7|-|TRBV5-1|few
CASSLQDYYEQYF
TGCGCCAGCAGCTTACAGGACTACTACGAGCAGTACTTC
>TRBJ1-4|TRBD1|TRBV6-5|few
CASSYSNRGYDEKLFF
TGTGCCAGCAGTTACTCGAACAGGGGTTACGACGAAAAACTGTTTTTT
>TRBJ2-5|-|TRBV30|-
CAWSVALNQYF
TGTGCCTGGAGTGTAGCGCTGAACCAGTACTTC
>TRBJ2-3|TRBD2|TRBV5-1|few
CASSPGLGTDTQYF
TGCGCCAGCAGCCCAGGACTAGGCACAGATACGCAGTATTTT
>TRBJ2-5|TRBD2|TRBV11-2|-
CASSPLAGVETQYF
TGTGCCAGCAGCCCCCTAGCGGGGGTGGAGACCCAGTACTTC
>TRBJ1-1|TRBD1|TRBV14|few
CASSRGQGRSAFF
TGTGCCAGCAGCCGAGGACAGGGGAGGAGTGCTTTCTTT
>TRBJ1-5|-|TRBV7-2|-
CASSQLAGNQPQHF
TGTGCCAGCAGCCAACTTGCGGGTAATCAGCCCCAGCATTTT
>TRBJ2-3|-|TRBV4-3|-
CASSQVGSNTDTQYF
TGCGCCAGCAGCCAAGTTGGTAGTAACACAGATACGCAGTATTTT
>TRBJ2-5|TRBD1|TRBV6-5|few
CASSSYRGRRETQYF
TGTGCCAGCAGTTCCTACAGGGGGCGGAGAGAGACCCAGTACTTC
>TRBJ1-6|-|TRBV7-2|many
CASSPYRVRYSPLHF
TGTGCCAGCAGCCCATACCGGGTACGCTATTCACCCCTCCACTTT
>TRBJ2-1|-|TRBV5-4|-
CASSPVGARGDYNEQFF
TGTGCCAGCAGCCCCGTTGGGGCTCGCGGGGATTACAATGAGCAGTTCTTC
>TRBJ2-1|-|TRBV27|-
CASSLLDSTVPEQFF
TGTGCCAGCAGTTTACTAGACTCGACAGTTCCCGAGCAGTTCTTC
>TRBJ1-2|-|TRBV6-5|-
CASSYPHGEGNGYTF
TGTGCCAGCAGTTACCCCCATGGGGAGGGGAATGGCTACACCTTC
>TRBJ2-2|TRBD1|TRBV5-4|-
CASSLGQGYTGELFF
TGTGCCAGCAGCTTGGGACAGGGCTACACCGGGGAGCTGTTTTTT
>TRBJ2-5|-|TRBV11-1|-
CASSLRQFRQETQYF
TGTGCCAGCAGCTTAAGACAGTTTCGTCAAGAGACCCAGTACTTC
>TRBJ1-2|TRBD1|TRBV11-2|-
CASSPLGQGYYGYTF
TGTGCCAGCAGCCCATTGGGACAGGGGTACTATGGCTACACCTTC
>TRBJ1-5|-|TRBV7-3|-
CASSLRSGDPRHF
TGTGCCAGCAGCTTAAGGTCAGGGGATCCCCGGCATTTT
>TRBJ1-2|-|TRBV7-3|-
CASSLSGYGYTF
TGTGCCAGCAGTCTTAGCGGGTATGGCTACACCTTC
>TRBJ2-2|-|TRBV2|few
CASQGNTGELFF
TGTGCCAGCCAGGGTAACACCGGGGAGCTGTTTTTT
>TRBJ2-7|TRBD1|TRBV28|-
CASSLGGQGAVYEQYF
TGTGCCAGCAGCCTAGGGGGGCAGGGGGCAGTCTACGAGCAGTACTTC
>TRBJ1-2|-|TRBV6-5|-
CASSFRYQGWYGYTF
TGTGCCAGCAGTTTCCGATACCAGGGGTGGTATGGCTACACCTTC
>TRBJ1-4|-|TRBV5-1|-
CASSLVRGAHEKLFF
TGCGCCAGCAGCTTGGTCCGGGGGGCTCATGAAAAACTGTTTTTT
>TRBJ1-4|-|TRBV30|-
CAFTILSGEKLFF
TGTGCCTTCACCATCCTTTCGGGAGAAAAACTGTTTTTT